This T cell receptor beta chain was captured in a study of blood T cell repertoires in COVID-19. CDR1 is SGHRS and CDR2 is YFSETQ in the germline V gene. V lost 2 bases to trimming and J lost 2 bases; unmatched junction nucleotides: 3. CDR3 length: 15 amino acids. Generated by immunoSEQ multiplex PCR, the TCRdb table keeps only in-frame clones and is missing some. The data show fewer than 250,000 clones, 70% to 90% seen once. This sequence originates from a woman aged 65 to 85 with active or convalescent COVID-19. The rearrangement links TRBV5-1 to TRBJ1-3; 8 bases fit TRBD1. Specimen: peripheral blood. The CDR3 nucleotides read TGCGCCAGCAGCTTACAGGGGGTGCCTGGAAACACCATATATTTT. Its protein is CASSLQGVPGNTIYF.